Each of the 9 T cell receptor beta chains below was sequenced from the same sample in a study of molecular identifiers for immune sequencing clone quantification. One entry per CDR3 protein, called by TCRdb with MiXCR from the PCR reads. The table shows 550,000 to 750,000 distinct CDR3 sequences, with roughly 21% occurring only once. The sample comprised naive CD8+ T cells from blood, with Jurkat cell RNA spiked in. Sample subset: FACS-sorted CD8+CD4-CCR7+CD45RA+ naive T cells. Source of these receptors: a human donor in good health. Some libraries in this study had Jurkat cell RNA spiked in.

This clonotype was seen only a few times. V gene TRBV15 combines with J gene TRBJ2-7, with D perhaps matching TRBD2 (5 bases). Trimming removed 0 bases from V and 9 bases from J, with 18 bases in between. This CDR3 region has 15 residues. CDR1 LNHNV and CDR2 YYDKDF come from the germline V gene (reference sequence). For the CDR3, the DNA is TGTGCCACCAGCAGAGATAGGGCTGGAGGTCGAGGGCAGTACTTC. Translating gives CATSRDRAGGRGQYF.

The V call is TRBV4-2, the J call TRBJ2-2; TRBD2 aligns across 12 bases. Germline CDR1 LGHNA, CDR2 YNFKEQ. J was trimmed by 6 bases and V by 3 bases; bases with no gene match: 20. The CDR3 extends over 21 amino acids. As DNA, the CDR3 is TGTGCCAGCAGCCACGCTAGCGGGAGGGCCGTAAGAGGTCAGGGGGCCGGGGAGCTGTTTTTT. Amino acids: CASSHASGRAVRGQGAGELFF.

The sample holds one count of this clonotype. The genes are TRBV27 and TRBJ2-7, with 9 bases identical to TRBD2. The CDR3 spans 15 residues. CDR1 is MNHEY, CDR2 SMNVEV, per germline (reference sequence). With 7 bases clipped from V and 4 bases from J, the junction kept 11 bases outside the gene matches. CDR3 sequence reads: CASNQAGGAIYEQYF. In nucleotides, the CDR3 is TGTGCCAGCAATCAAGCGGGAGGAGCCATTTACGAGCAGTACTTC.

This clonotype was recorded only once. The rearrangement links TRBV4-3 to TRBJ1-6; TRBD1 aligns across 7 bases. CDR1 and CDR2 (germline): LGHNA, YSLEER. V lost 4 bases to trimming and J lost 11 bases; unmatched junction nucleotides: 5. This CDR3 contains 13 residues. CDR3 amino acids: CASSPTGYPPLHF. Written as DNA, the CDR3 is TGCGCCAGCAGCCCGACAGGGTATCCACCCCTCCACTTT.

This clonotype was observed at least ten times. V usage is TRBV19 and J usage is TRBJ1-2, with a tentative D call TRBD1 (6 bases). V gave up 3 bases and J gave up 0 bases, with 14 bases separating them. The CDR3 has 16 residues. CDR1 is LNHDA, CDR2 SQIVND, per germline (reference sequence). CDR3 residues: CASSITGASSNYGYTF. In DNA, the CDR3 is TGTGCCAGTAGTATTACGGGGGCGTCTTCTAACTATGGCTACACCTTC.

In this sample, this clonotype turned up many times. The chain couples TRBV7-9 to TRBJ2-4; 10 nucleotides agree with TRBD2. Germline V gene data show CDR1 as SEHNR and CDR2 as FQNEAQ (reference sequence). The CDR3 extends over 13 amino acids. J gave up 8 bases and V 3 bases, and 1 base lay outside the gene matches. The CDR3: CASSLTSGYIQYF. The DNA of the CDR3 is TGTGCCAGCAGCTTGACTAGCGGGTACATTCAGTACTTC.

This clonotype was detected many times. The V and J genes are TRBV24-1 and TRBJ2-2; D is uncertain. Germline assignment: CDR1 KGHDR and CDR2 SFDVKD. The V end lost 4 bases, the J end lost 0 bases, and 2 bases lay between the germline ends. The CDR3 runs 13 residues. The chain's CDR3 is CATSEPNTGELFF. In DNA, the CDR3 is TGTGCCACCAGTGAACCGAACACCGGGGAGCTGTTTTTT.

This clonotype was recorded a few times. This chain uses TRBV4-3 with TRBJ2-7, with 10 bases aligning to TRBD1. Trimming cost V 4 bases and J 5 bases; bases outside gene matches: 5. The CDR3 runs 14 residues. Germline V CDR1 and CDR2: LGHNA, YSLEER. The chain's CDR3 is CASSRGTGDHEQYF. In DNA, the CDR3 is TGCGCCAGCAGCCGAGGGACAGGGGACCACGAGCAGTACTTC.

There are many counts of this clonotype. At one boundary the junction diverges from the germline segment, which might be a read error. CDR3 sequence: CSARGTGEVYQHEQFF. The CDR3 region has the DNA TGCAGTGCCAGAGGGACAGGGGAGGTTTATCAGCATGAGCAGTTCTTC. This chain links TRBV20-1 with TRBJ2-1; TRBD1 matches at 10 bases. CDR1 and CDR2 from the germline V gene are DFQATT and SNEGSKA (reference sequence). There are 16 residues in the CDR3.